What follows are 30 T cell receptor beta chains derived from one specimen sequenced in a study of blood T cells in healthy people across ages. The second PCR ran roughly 7 to 12 cycles with a sample-barcoded 5' primer and J-beta primers. TCRdb re-called the 5' RACE reads through MiXCR, storing one row per CDR3 protein. The table records some 750,000 distinct CDR3 sequences, 22% of them present only once. The sample consisted of blood. All receptors derive from a man in his 70s in good health.

The chain couples TRBV18 to TRBJ1-2, with 7 positions matching TRBD1. This CDR3 is 15 amino acids long. V lost 3 bases to trimming and J lost 2 bases; unmatched junction nucleotides: 6. Germline V gene lookup returns CDR1 KGHSH and CDR2 LQKENI. This CDR3 is CASSPGQNQNYGYTF. In DNA form, the CDR3 reads TGTGCCAGCTCACCGGGACAGAATCAGAACTATGGCTACACCTTC.

The chain uses TRBV10-3 and TRBJ2-3; D possibly corresponds to TRBD2 (6 bases). The CDR3 is 15 residues long. Trimming stripped 6 bases from V and 0 bases from J, with 13 bases between. Germline V lookup: CDR1 ENHRY, CDR2 SYGVKD. The CDR3 DNA sequence: TGTGCCATCAGGGATTTTGGACTAAGCACAGATACGCAGTATTTT. This gives the protein CAIRDFGLSTDTQYF.

CDR3 sequence reads: CSARDLGRQANTGELFF. Written as DNA, the CDR3 is TGCAGTGCTAGAGATCTAGGTCGGCAGGCGAACACCGGGGAGCTGTTTTTT. This chain uses TRBV20-1 with TRBJ2-2; D not resolved. Trimming removed 0 bases from V and 0 bases from J, with 14 bases in between. The germline V gene has CDR1 DFQATT and CDR2 SNEGSKA (reference sequence). The CDR3 runs 17 residues.

This rearrangement joins TRBV18 to TRBJ1-2; 7 nucleotides line up with TRBD1. The junction had 9 bases not matched to a gene; V was cut back by 3 bases and J by 11 bases. Germline lookup yields CDR1 KGHSH and CDR2 LQKENI. The CDR3 runs to 13 residues. CDR3 nucleotides: TGTGCCAGCTCACCTTCTAAGGACAGGTCGTACACCTTC. Translation gives CASSPSKDRSYTF.

The CDR3 nucleotides are TGTGCCAGCAGCTTAACCCCGGGACAGCTAAAATTCTATGGCTACACCTTC. It encodes CASSLTPGQLKFYGYTF. This chain connects TRBV13 to TRBJ1-2; TRBD1 matches at 7 bases. This CDR3 is built from 17 residues. The ends lost 2 bases at V and 4 bases at J; junction bases unmatched: 13. The germline V gene encodes CDR1 PRHDT and CDR2 FYEKMQ (reference sequence).

In its sample, this clonotype was seen a few times. The chain combines TRBV5-1 with TRBJ1-6; 7 bases line up with TRBD1. The V segment lost 4 bases and the J segment 7 bases; nucleotides outside the gene matches: 8. This CDR3 is 15 amino acids long. Per the germline V gene, CDR1 is SGHRS and CDR2 is YFSETQ. CDR3 DNA sequence: TGCGCCAGCAGCCGCGGGGACAGAGAGAATTCACCCCTCCACTTT. Its translation: CASSRGDRENSPLHF. The whole variable domain, remainder taken from reference TRBV5-1 and TRBJ1-6, is KAGVTQTPRYLIKTRGQQVTLSCSPISGHRSVSWYQQTPGQGLQFLFEYFSETQRNKGNFPGRFSGRQFSNSRSEMNVSTLELGDSALYLCASSRGDRENSPLHFGNGTRLTVT.

This rearrangement joins TRBV5-1 to TRBJ2-1, with 10 bases identical to TRBD2. V lost 4 bases, J lost 3 bases, and 7 bases stayed unmatched. Germline V gene lookup returns CDR1 SGHRS and CDR2 YFSETQ. CDR3 length equals 16 residues. The CDR3 spells CASSAELAGLYNEQFF. CDR3 DNA sequence: TGCGCCAGCAGCGCCGAACTAGCGGGGCTCTACAATGAGCAGTTCTTC. The complete variable domain, with remaining parts taken from reference TRBV5-1 and TRBJ2-1, reads KAGVTQTPRYLIKTRGQQVTLSCSPISGHRSVSWYQQTPGQGLQFLFEYFSETQRNKGNFPGRFSGRQFSNSRSEMNVSTLELGDSALYLCASSAELAGLYNEQFFGPGTRLTVL.

The chain carries TRBV6-6 and TRBJ1-1, with D unresolved. CDR1 and CDR2 from the germline V gene are MNHNY and SVGAGI (reference sequence). The CDR3 is made up of 14 amino acids. V lost 4 bases and J 1 base, leaving 10 bases between the germline ends. CDR3 amino acids: CASSLVEQNTEAFF. Written as DNA, the CDR3 is TGTGCCAGCAGTTTAGTGGAACAGAACACTGAAGCTTTCTTT.

The chain links TRBV7-2 to TRBJ1-4, with no clear D. Looked up from germline, CDR1 is SGHTA and CDR2 is FQGNSA. The CDR3 sequence is 16 residues long. The V and J ends lost 2 bases and 0 bases respectively, with 10 bases between them. CDR3 region: CASSLFPPATNEKLFF. CDR3 DNA: TGTGCCAGCAGCTTATTCCCACCAGCAACTAATGAAAAACTGTTTTTT.

This clonotype was observed a handful of times. V is TRBV29-1 and J is TRBJ2-2; 8 bases match TRBD2. CDR3 length: 15 residues. J lost 0 bases, V lost 4 bases, and 4 bases had no gene match. Germline V gives CDR1 SQVTM, CDR2 ANQGSEA. CDR3 sequence (DNA): TGCAGCGTTGTGCGGGAGGTCGCGAACACCGGGGAGCTGTTTTTT. Protein: CSVVREVANTGELFF.

The gene calls are TRBV12-3 or TRBV12-4 and TRBJ2-1; 14 nucleotides agree with TRBD2. The CDR3 length is 15 residues. Trimming took 5 bases from V and 6 from J; bases not matched to a gene: 3. Here the CDR3 DNA reads TGTGCCAGCAGTCGAGGGACTAGCGGGGGCAATGAGCAGTTCTTC. It specifies CASSRGTSGGNEQFF.

In its sample, this clonotype was seen a few times. V usage is TRBV20-1 and J usage is TRBJ1-2; D ambiguous. With 3 bases removed from V and 4 bases from J, the gap between germline ends came to 12 bases. In germline, CDR1 is DFQATT, CDR2 SNEGSKA (reference sequence). The CDR3 is 13 residues long. Here the CDR3 reads CSARFQHVYGYTF. CDR3 nucleotides: TGCAGTGCTAGGTTCCAACACGTCTATGGCTACACCTTC.

This clonotype was seen more than once but under ten times. This chain links TRBV6-5 with TRBJ1-2, with D possibly TRBD1 on 6 matching bases. The length of the CDR3 is 14 residues. Germline CDR1 MNHEY, CDR2 SVGAGI. Trimming removed 0 bases at V and 7 bases at J, with 12 bases between. The CDR3 DNA sequence: TGTGCCAGCAGTTACTCTTCGGGGGCGCGTGGCTACACCTTC. Protein sequence: CASSYSSGARGYTF.

The rearrangement uses TRBV9 and TRBJ2-1; TRBD2 aligns across 7 bases. Trimming removed 6 bases from V and 5 bases from J; junction bases left unmatched: 14. Germline V gene sequence: CDR1 SGDLS, CDR2 YYNGEE. The CDR3 loop spans 16 amino acids. Written as DNA, the CDR3 is TGTGCCAGCACCAGCAGTCCGATAGCGGGTAACAATGAGCAGTTCTTC. This sequence encodes CASTSSPIAGNNEQFF. Combining the CDR3 with reference TRBV9 and TRBJ2-1 gives the whole variable domain DSGVTQTPKHLITATGQRVTLRCSPRSGDLSVYWYQQSLDQGLQFLIQYYNGEERAKGNILERFSAQQFPDLHSELNLSSLELGDSALYFCASTSSPIAGNNEQFFGPGTRLTVL.

The genes are TRBV12-3 or TRBV12-4 and TRBJ1-2; no firm D call. The ends were cut back, 8 bases at V and 4 bases at J, with 17 bases in the middle. CDR3 length: 14 residues. The CDR3 region has the DNA TGTGCCAGCCGTGGGGAGGTTTCTTCCTATGGCTACACCTTC. It encodes CASRGEVSSYGYTF.

This clonotype was detected many times. The chain uses TRBV11-2 and TRBJ2-3; D unclear. The CDR3 loop spans 13 amino acids. The V and J ends lost 2 bases and 2 bases respectively, with 5 bases between them. The germline V gene has CDR1 SGHAT and CDR2 FQNNGV. CDR3 region: CASSLPLTDTQYF. The CDR3, as DNA: TGTGCCAGCAGCTTACCACTCACAGATACGCAGTATTTT. Variable domain in full (rest from reference TRBV11-2 and TRBJ2-3): EAGVAQSPRYKIIEKRQSVAFWCNPISGHATLYWYQQILGQGPKLLIQFQNNGVVDDSQLPKDRFSAERLKGVDSTLKIQPAKLEDSAVYLCASSLPLTDTQYFGPGTRLTVL.

The chain uses TRBV20-1 and TRBJ2-3, with a tentative D call TRBD2 (5 bases). Per germline, CDR1 DFQATT and CDR2 SNEGSKA (reference sequence). Deletions cut 0 bases from V and 4 bases from J, with 14 bases between. The CDR3 covers 15 residues. The CDR3 sequence: CSARDRRSVADTQYF. Here the CDR3 DNA reads TGCAGTGCTAGAGATCGACGTAGCGTGGCAGATACGCAGTATTTT.

This clonotype was seen a handful of times. The rearrangement uses TRBV20-1 and TRBJ2-3; 8 bases are a match to TRBD2. V shed 5 bases, J shed 4 bases, and the junction held 8 bases outside the gene matches. The CDR3 has 14 amino acids. Germline assignment: CDR1 DFQATT and CDR2 SNEGSKA (reference sequence). The CDR3 coding sequence is TGCAGTGCTCCGGGACTAGGGAACGCAGATACGCAGTATTTT. This encodes CSAPGLGNADTQYF.

The rearrangement links TRBV20-1 to TRBJ1-4; 7 bases line up with TRBD1. Germline values: CDR1 DFQATT, CDR2 SNEGSKA (reference sequence). The CDR3 length is 15 residues. Germline trimming cut 2 bases from V and 8 bases from J; bases unmatched to any gene: 11. The CDR3 here is CSARSQRGGKEKLFF. The CDR3 DNA follows: TGCAGTGCTAGATCTCAGAGAGGGGGCAAAGAAAAACTGTTTTTT.

The genes are TRBV19 and TRBJ2-3; 8 bases are a match to TRBD2. V lost 2 bases to trimming and J lost 4 bases; unmatched junction nucleotides: 5. The CDR3 extends over 15 amino acids. Germline loops: CDR1 LNHDA, CDR2 SQIVND (reference sequence). This CDR3 is CASSIRAGEADTQYF. CDR3 nucleotides: TGTGCCAGTAGTATAAGAGCGGGGGAAGCAGATACGCAGTATTTT.

The V and J genes are TRBV5-1 and TRBJ2-7; 8 positions match TRBD1. The CDR3 runs 14 residues. J was trimmed by 3 bases and V by 4 bases; bases with no gene match: 6. The V gene's germline CDR1 is SGHRS and CDR2 YFSETQ. The CDR3 loop is CASSTNDRGYEQYF. The CDR3, as DNA: TGCGCCAGCAGCACCAACGACAGGGGCTACGAGCAGTACTTC.

The V gene is TRBV7-8, the J gene TRBJ2-3; perhaps TRBD1 as D (6 bases). The ends were cut back, 5 bases at V and 4 bases at J, with 16 bases in the middle. The CDR3 runs to 15 residues. Germline CDR1 SGHVS, CDR2 FQNEAQ. The CDR3 protein is CASSPWGRGSDTQYF. The CDR3 region has the DNA TGTGCCAGCAGCCCCTGGGGCAGGGGTTCAGATACGCAGTATTTT.

This clonotype was seen a handful of times. This sequence joins TRBV7-9 and TRBJ2-7; D gene ambiguous. Trimming took 4 bases from V and 3 from J, leaving 16 bases between them. The CDR3 covers 15 residues. The V gene's germline CDR1 is SEHNR and CDR2 FQNEAQ (reference sequence). The CDR3 nucleotides read TGTGCCAGCAGCTCCAGTTCAGGACCATTCTACGAGCAGTACTTC. The encoded protein is CASSSSSGPFYEQYF.

The chain recombines TRBV20-1 with TRBJ1-2; 7 positions match TRBD1. J lost 2 bases, V lost 5 bases, and 14 bases had no gene match. CDR3 length: 16 residues. CDR1 is DFQATT and CDR2 is SNEGSKA in the germline V gene (reference sequence). The DNA for the CDR3 is TGCAGTGCTGTTCAACTCCCGGACAGGTGGAACTATGGCTACACCTTC. Protein product: CSAVQLPDRWNYGYTF.

This clonotype was seen repeatedly, ten times or more. The V gene is TRBV14, the J gene TRBJ2-5; tentatively, D is TRBD2 (6 bases). This CDR3 has 17 residues. Trimming stripped 0 bases from V and 10 bases from J, with 24 bases between. Germline V gives CDR1 SGHDN, CDR2 FVKESK. The CDR3 bases are TGTGCCAGCAGCCAAGATATTCAGACCGCGGGGCGTATTCTCCAGTACTTC. Translation: CASSQDIQTAGRILQYF.

The table lists this clonotype with many counts. The J gene is TRBJ2-1, the V gene TRBV27; 10 bases line up with TRBD2. Germline loops: CDR1 MNHEY, CDR2 SMNVEV (reference sequence). The CDR3 has 14 amino acids. V dropped 6 bases and J dropped 6; count of bases not matched to a gene: 5. CDR3 DNA: TGTGCCAGCAGCTTTGGACTAGCGGTCAATGAGCAGTTCTTC. This encodes CASSFGLAVNEQFF.

This clonotype occurred a few times. The chain carries TRBV5-6 and TRBJ2-2; D remains unclear. The CDR3 has 17 amino acids. V shed 2 bases and J shed 4 bases, with 18 bases lying between them. Germline V gene lookup returns CDR1 SGHDT and CDR2 YYEEEE. The CDR3 sequence: CASSFKEVGKRTGELFF. DNA for the CDR3: TGTGCCAGCAGCTTTAAGGAAGTAGGGAAGCGCACCGGGGAGCTGTTTTTT.

This clonotype was counted a few times. The gene calls are TRBV5-6 and TRBJ1-2, with unresolved D. V was trimmed by 3 bases and J by 5 bases, leaving 14 bases between them. Per the germline V gene, CDR1 is SGHDT and CDR2 is YYEEEE. This CDR3 has 14 residues. DNA of the CDR3: TGTGCCAGCAGCTATTGGGGTGGAGTTTATGGCTACACCTTC. It specifies CASSYWGGVYGYTF.

A few counts support this clonotype. The chain carries TRBV29-1 and TRBJ2-3; TRBD1 matches at 9 bases. V shed 3 bases, J shed 2 bases, and the junction held 9 bases outside the gene matches. There are 16 residues in the CDR3. Germline values: CDR1 SQVTM, CDR2 ANQGSEA. CDR3 protein: CSVDGDRVGATDTQYF. The DNA of the CDR3 is TGCAGCGTTGATGGGGACAGGGTTGGAGCCACAGATACGCAGTATTTT.

The chain links TRBV6-5 to TRBJ2-1, with 10 bases lining up with TRBD2. V was clipped by 4 bases and J by 4 bases; unmatched bases: 7. This CDR3 is built from 16 residues. Germline CDR1 is MNHEY and CDR2 is SVGAGI. The CDR3: CASSSTLAGSYNEQFF. The DNA of the CDR3 is TGTGCCAGCAGTTCCACACTAGCGGGATCTTACAATGAGCAGTTCTTC.